This T cell receptor beta chain was sequenced for a study of tumor-infiltrating lymphocytes in primary liver carcinoma. Across the whole study: Tumor lesions were T1-T3 N0M0 and spanned about 4 to 10 cm. The study's findings and limits: Tumor samples exhibited a significantly greater top-250-clone fraction than blood samples (p = 0.039).

Taking roughly 20-32 mg of unsorted bulk tissue, the authors co-extracted RNA and DNA. The template, 500 ng total RNA, yielded TCR beta cDNA made with a constant-region primer. Libraries of TCR beta came from three nested multiplex PCR rounds with slightly modified ARM-PCR. The study ran its first two PCR rounds for roughly 11 cycles each, using TRBV1-TRBV30 forward primers and a C-beta reverse primer. Via MiXCR, TCRdb re-called the multiplex PCR reads, giving one row per CDR3 protein. The sample yields about 66,000 distinct CDR3 sequences, about 71% seen once. With 6 bases removed from V and 5 bases from J, the gap between germline ends came to 12 bases. From germline, CDR1 is MNHEY and CDR2 SVGEGT. CDR3 length equals 13 residues. Many counts were recorded for this clonotype. No antigen is known for it.

Sequencing used liver tumor tissue from sampling region 4. The subset here: tumor region T4, right-lateral pole. The TCR comes from a middle-aged man with primary liver carcinoma and hepatitis B virus infection. The chain recombines TRBV6-2 or TRBV6-3 with TRBJ2-3; D gene ambiguous. CDR3 sequence reads: CASSYPTRDTQYF. The CDR3 DNA reads TGTGCCAGCAGCTACCCGACCCGAGATACGCAGTATTTT.